This T cell receptor beta chain was obtained from a study of T cell responses to AZD1222 COVID-19 vaccine. The V gene's germline CDR1 is SGHNT and CDR2 YYREEE (reference sequence). The V and J ends lost 4 bases and 6 bases, in that order; junction bases with no gene match: 7. This CDR3 spans 17 amino acids. Here immunoSEQ multiplex PCR was the method, and the copy in TCRdb shows in-frame clones only, minus some. This table has about 120,000 clones, 80% to 90% appearing once. This sequence joins TRBV5-4 and TRBJ2-1, with 16 bases lining up with TRBD2. This TCR was recovered from an adult in good health. The sample in question was peripheral blood, obtained on day 0 of AZD1222 vaccination. The CDR3 reads CASSPGTSGRALNEQFF. In DNA form, the CDR3 reads TGTGCCAGCAGCCCGGGGACTAGCGGGAGGGCCCTCAATGAGCAGTTCTTC.